This is a list of T cell receptor beta chains from one sample in a study of early T cells in non-severe SARS-CoV-2 infection. TCRdb used MiXCR to reprocess the 5' RACE reads, holding one entry per CDR3 protein. The repertoire holds about 71,000 distinct CDR3 sequences, with roughly 13% as singletons. The sample was whole blood. The receptors here all came from an adult who was a healthcare worker with PCR-confirmed SARS-CoV-2 infection or an uninfected control (not recorded which). The CDR3 runs from the conserved cysteine through the conserved F or W. Each record gives: D gene, V gene, clone size, J gene, CDR3 protein, CDR3 DNA. D genes are given only for firm matches. A row's size may be missing; if present it is once, few, many or a size class.

D: -; V: TRBV12-3/TRBV12-4; size: few; J: TRBJ2-3; CDR3: CASSPLDTQYF; DNA: TGTGCCAGCAGCCCCTTAGATACGCAGTATTTT
D: TRBD1; V: TRBV25-1; size: -; J: TRBJ1-2; CDR3: CASRFTGGDYGYTF; DNA: TGTGCCAGCAGGTTTACAGGGGGGGACTATGGCTACACCTTC
D: TRBD2; V: TRBV10-3; size: many; J: TRBJ2-1; CDR3: CAIGGEGEQFF; DNA: TGTGCCATCGGAGGGGAGGGTGAGCAGTTCTTC
D: -; V: TRBV20-1; size: many; J: TRBJ2-3; CDR3: CSARDVGLTDTQYF; DNA: TGCAGTGCTAGAGATGTAGGACTCACAGATACGCAGTATTTT
D: -; V: TRBV5-4; size: few; J: TRBJ2-1; CDR3: CASSFRTPGEQFF; DNA: TGTGCCAGCAGCTTTAGGACACCAGGGGAGCAGTTCTTC
D: -; V: TRBV18; size: many; J: TRBJ1-5; CDR3: CASSPERARGQPQHF; DNA: TGTGCCAGCTCACCGGAGCGGGCGCGCGGTCAGCCCCAGCATTTT
D: TRBD1; V: TRBV7-9; size: few; J: TRBJ1-2; CDR3: CASSFADRGWARNGYTF; DNA: TGTGCCAGCAGCTTCGCGGACAGGGGTTGGGCGAGGAATGGCTACACCTTC
D: -; V: TRBV2; size: many; J: TRBJ1-5; CDR3: CASSRGLGNQPQHF; DNA: TGTGCCAGCAGTCGCGGGTTGGGCAATCAGCCCCAGCATTTT
D: -; V: TRBV20-1; size: few; J: TRBJ2-1; CDR3: CSARDSRGQFF; DNA: TGCAGTGCTAGAGATAGTAGGGGGCAGTTCTTC
D: -; V: TRBV29-1; size: -; J: TRBJ2-3; CDR3: CSVGRTVTDTQYF; DNA: TGCAGCGTTGGAAGGACAGTCACAGATACGCAGTATTTT
D: -; V: TRBV4-1; size: -; J: TRBJ1-5; CDR3: CASSQELRNSNQPQHF; DNA: TGCGCCAGCAGCCAAGAATTGCGAAATAGCAATCAGCCCCAGCATTTT
D: -; V: TRBV29-1; size: -; J: TRBJ2-2; CDR3: CSVTDRLNTGELFF; DNA: TGCAGCGTTACCGACAGGCTAAACACCGGGGAGCTGTTTTTT
D: TRBD2; V: TRBV18; size: many; J: TRBJ2-5; CDR3: CASSPGTTFQETQYF; DNA: TGTGCCAGCTCACCAGGGACTACCTTCCAAGAGACCCAGTACTTC
D: -; V: TRBV20-1; size: many; J: TRBJ1-3; CDR3: CSARRDAASGNTIYF; DNA: TGCAGTGCTAGAAGGGACGCGGCCTCTGGAAACACCATATATTTT
D: -; V: TRBV7-9; size: -; J: TRBJ1-1; CDR3: CASSFQGVGGAFF; DNA: TGTGCCAGCAGCTTCCAGGGAGTAGGGGGAGCTTTCTTT
D: TRBD2; V: TRBV2; size: few; J: TRBJ2-1; CDR3: CASSELAGPRVEQFF; DNA: TGTGCCAGCAGTGAACTAGCGGGGCCACGGGTCGAGCAGTTCTTC
D: TRBD1; V: TRBV2; size: few; J: TRBJ1-1; CDR3: CASIQGITEAFF; DNA: TGTGCCAGCATACAGGGGATTACTGAAGCTTTCTTT
D: -; V: TRBV7-8; size: -; J: TRBJ1-1; CDR3: CASSMGREAEAFF; DNA: TGTGCCAGCAGCATGGGACGGGAAGCTGAAGCTTTCTTT
D: -; V: TRBV7-2; size: -; J: TRBJ2-1; CDR3: CASSSSWGTYNEQFF; DNA: TGTGCCAGCAGCTCCTCCTGGGGAACCTACAATGAGCAGTTCTTC
D: -; V: TRBV6-6; size: few; J: TRBJ2-7; CDR3: CASSLTMEAEQYF; DNA: TGTGCCAGCAGTCTGACAATGGAGGCCGAGCAGTACTTC
D: -; V: TRBV29-1; size: -; J: TRBJ2-3; CDR3: CSVADVKGHGLSTNTQYF; DNA: TGCAGCGTTGCGGACGTGAAGGGGCACGGCCTAAGCACAAATACGCAGTATTTT
D: -; V: TRBV28; size: few; J: TRBJ1-5; CDR3: CASSPQLQGGQPQHF; DNA: TGTGCCAGCAGCCCACAGCTACAGGGAGGTCAGCCCCAGCATTTT
D: TRBD1; V: TRBV6-6; size: -; J: TRBJ2-7; CDR3: CASSYTGQGYSEQYF; DNA: TGTGCCAGCAGTTACACGGGACAGGGGTATAGTGAGCAGTACTTC
D: TRBD1; V: TRBV10-3; size: -; J: TRBJ1-1; CDR3: CATGQGNTEAFF; DNA: TGTGCCACCGGACAGGGGAACACTGAAGCTTTCTTT
D: TRBD1; V: TRBV29-1; size: -; J: TRBJ1-1; CDR3: CSAAGTGFNTEAFF; DNA: TGCAGCGCTGCCGGGACAGGGTTTAACACTGAAGCTTTCTTT
D: -; V: TRBV11-2; size: many; J: TRBJ1-2; CDR3: CASSLDQLGAGYTF; DNA: TGTGCCAGCAGCTTAGATCAGTTGGGAGCTGGCTACACCTTC
D: -; V: TRBV18; size: -; J: TRBJ2-3; CDR3: CASSPPTGTDTQYF; DNA: TGTGCCAGCTCACCACCGACGGGCACAGATACGCAGTATTTT
D: TRBD2; V: TRBV19; size: few; J: TRBJ2-1; CDR3: CASSTIAGGPNEQFF; DNA: TGTGCCAGTAGTACTATAGCGGGGGGGCCGAATGAGCAGTTCTTC
D: TRBD1; V: TRBV28; size: -; J: TRBJ2-5; CDR3: CASSLRTGSETQYF; DNA: TGTGCCAGCAGTCTCCGGACAGGGTCGGAGACCCAGTACTTC
D: TRBD2; V: TRBV12-3/TRBV12-4; size: -; J: TRBJ2-3; CDR3: CASSTEREPVTDTQYF; DNA: TGTGCCAGCAGTACGGAGCGGGAGCCGGTTACAGATACGCAGTATTTT
D: TRBD1; V: TRBV6-5; size: -; J: TRBJ1-6; CDR3: CASSYRTGTQSPLHF; DNA: TGTGCCAGCAGTTACCGGACAGGGACGCAATCACCCCTCCACTTT
D: -; V: TRBV19; size: -; J: TRBJ2-5; CDR3: CASSTVDGAGETQYF; DNA: TGTGCCAGTAGTACTGTGGATGGGGCAGGAGAGACCCAGTACTTC
D: TRBD1; V: TRBV7-2; size: many; J: TRBJ1-5; CDR3: CASSAGQPNQPQHF; DNA: TGTGCCAGCAGCGCGGGACAGCCGAATCAGCCCCAGCATTTT
D: TRBD1; V: TRBV20-1; size: -; J: TRBJ2-7; CDR3: CSARDRTGYEQYF; DNA: TGCAGTGCTAGAGATCGGACAGGATACGAGCAGTACTTC
D: -; V: TRBV6-6; size: -; J: TRBJ1-2; CDR3: CASSSSTGGGYGYTF; DNA: -
D: -; V: TRBV29-1; size: -; J: TRBJ2-4; CDR3: CSVATQDLRNIQYF; DNA: TGCAGCGTCGCTACCCAGGATTTAAGAAACATTCAGTACTTC
D: -; V: TRBV28; size: -; J: TRBJ2-7; CDR3: CASRDAYEQYF; DNA: TGTGCCAGCAGGGACGCGTACGAGCAGTACTTC
D: -; V: TRBV20-1; size: -; J: TRBJ1-1; CDR3: CSARSVENEAFF; DNA: TGCAGTGCTAGAAGCGTGGAAAATGAAGCTTTCTTT
D: -; V: TRBV19; size: many; J: TRBJ1-5; CDR3: CASSWTDYSNQPQHF; DNA: TGTGCCAGTAGCTGGACAGACTATAGCAATCAGCCCCAGCATTTT